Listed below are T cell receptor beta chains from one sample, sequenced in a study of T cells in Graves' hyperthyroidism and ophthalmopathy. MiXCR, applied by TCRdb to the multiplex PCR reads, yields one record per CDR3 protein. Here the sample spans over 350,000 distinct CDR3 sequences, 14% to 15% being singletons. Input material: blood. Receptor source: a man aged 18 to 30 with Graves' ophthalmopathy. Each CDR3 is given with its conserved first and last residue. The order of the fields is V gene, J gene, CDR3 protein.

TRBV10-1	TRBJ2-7	CASSELYYEQYF
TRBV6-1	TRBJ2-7	CASSRNVAGLYEQYF
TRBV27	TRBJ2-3	CASSLSIVLGGGTDTQYF
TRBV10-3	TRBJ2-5	CAISESRALETQYF
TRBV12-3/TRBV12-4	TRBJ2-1	CASREGGEQFF
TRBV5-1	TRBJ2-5	CANSSGTSGEVGETQYF
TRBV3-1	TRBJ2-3	CASSRRLAGVTTDTQYF
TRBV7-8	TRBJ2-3	CASSFFVDTQYF
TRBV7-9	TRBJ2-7	CASSSGTGMNEQYF
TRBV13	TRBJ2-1	CASSPFLLAHNEQFF
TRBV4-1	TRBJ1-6	CASSQERDPSSPLHF
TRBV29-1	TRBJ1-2	CSVEDQTTGGYGYTF
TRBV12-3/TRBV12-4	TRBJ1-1	CASTGGQATEEAFF
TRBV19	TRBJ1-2	CASSWSGRGPSGYTF
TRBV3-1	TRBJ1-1	CASSQGAGTGGTEAFF
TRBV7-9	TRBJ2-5	CASSLKGGQETQYF
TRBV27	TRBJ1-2	CASSLSGTANGYTF
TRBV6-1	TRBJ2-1	CASSYQGTGTYNEQFF
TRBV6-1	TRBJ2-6	CASAYRTSGPSGANVLTF
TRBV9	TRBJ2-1	CASSYWTGGYNEQFF
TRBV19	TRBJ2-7	CASRQGQGTYEQYF
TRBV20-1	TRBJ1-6	CSARVSSGQGDSPLHF
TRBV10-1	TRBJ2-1	CASSPWGQEDNEQFF
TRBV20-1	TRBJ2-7	CSARLSGTGLEQYF
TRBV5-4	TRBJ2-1	CASSLFKFNEQFF
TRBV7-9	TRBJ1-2	CASSPGAGAGYTF
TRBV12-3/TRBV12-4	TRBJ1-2	CASSSFVLTRRGYTF
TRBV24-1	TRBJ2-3	CATSTGTSGGLTDTQYF
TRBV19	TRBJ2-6	CASSIGVGTSGANVLTF
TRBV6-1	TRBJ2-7	CASSGALASYEQYF
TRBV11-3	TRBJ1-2	CASSSRTGGAGGYTF
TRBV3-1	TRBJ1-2	CASSQTGKGDGYTF
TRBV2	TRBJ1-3	CASSEGGGGEAGNTIYF
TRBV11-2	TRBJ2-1	CASIRGLAVSSYNEQFF
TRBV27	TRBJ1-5	CASSSLSGARRSNQPQHF
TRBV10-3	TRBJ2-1	CAIRATGGLGEQFF
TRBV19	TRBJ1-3	CASTGNTIYF